Presented here are 8 T cell receptor beta chains from one specimen sequenced in a study of T cells in Graves' hyperthyroidism and ophthalmopathy. Researchers took RNA transcripts and amplified the TCR beta CDR3 regions from them. The HTBI primer set served for first-round RT-PCR of the TCR CDR3. One entry per CDR3 protein, called by TCRdb with MiXCR from the multiplex PCR reads. Of a few hundred thousand distinct CDR3 sequences in the sample, around 22% were seen once. Source material: blood. These receptors all stem from a man aged 25-45 years with Graves' ophthalmopathy.

This clonotype turned up a few times. This sequence joins TRBV6-1 and TRBJ1-3, with D unclear. Trimming cost V 4 bases and J 1 base, with 14 bases left between them. The CDR3 is made up of 16 amino acids. Germline lookup yields CDR1 MNHNS and CDR2 SASEGT. CDR3 nucleotides: TGTGCCAGCAGTGGGACGTCACCCTCTTCTGGAAACACCATATATTTT. It specifies CASSGTSPSSGNTIYF.

There are many counts of this clonotype. The rearrangement joins TRBV28 to TRBJ1-2; D is undetermined. Trimming took 4 bases from V and 2 from J, leaving 5 bases between them. The CDR3 loop spans 12 amino acids. The germline V gene has CDR1 MDHEN and CDR2 SYDVKM. CDR3 nucleotides: TGTGCCAGCAGTTACGGGAACTATGGCTACACCTTC. This gives the protein CASSYGNYGYTF.

A few counts support this clonotype. The chain has TRBV12-3 or TRBV12-4 and TRBJ2-3; TRBD1 matches at 8 bases. The CDR3 is made up of 14 amino acids. The V and J ends lost 6 bases and 5 bases, in that order; junction bases with no gene match: 7. The CDR3 sequence is CASSHGGQGDTQYF. Written as DNA, the CDR3 is TGTGCCAGCAGCCACGGCGGACAGGGAGATACGCAGTATTTT.

This clonotype was counted only a few times. V gene TRBV12-3 or TRBV12-4 combines with J gene TRBJ1-4; D is perhaps TRBD1 (5 bases). CDR3 length: 16 residues. The V gene lost 5 bases and the J gene lost 0 bases, with 13 bases spanning the gap. CDR3 bases: TGTGCCAGCAGTCCCTACAGGCCGGCAACTAATGAAAAACTGTTTTTT. Amino acid sequence: CASSPYRPATNEKLFF.

This clonotype was picked up a small number of times. The chain employs TRBV28 and TRBJ2-5, with D possibly TRBD2 on 7 matching bases. CDR1 and CDR2 (germline): MDHEN, SYDVKM. Trimming removed 1 base from V and 7 bases from J, with 13 bases in between. This CDR3 contains 14 residues. The CDR3 here is CASSLSSGGGTQYF. CDR3 nucleotides: TGTGCCAGCAGTTTATCTTCGGGGGGCGGGACCCAGTACTTC.

The chain is built from TRBV27 and TRBJ2-1; 12 bases match TRBD2. The J segment lost 7 bases and the V segment lost 1 base, leaving 11 bases of the junction unmatched. Germline loops: CDR1 MNHEY, CDR2 SMNVEV (reference sequence). The CDR3 length is 18 residues. The CDR3 bases are TGTGCCAGCAGTTTATTTCCGCCGACTAGCGGGAGTGGGAATGAGCAGTTCTTC. As protein: CASSLFPPTSGSGNEQFF.

This clonotype was recorded a few times. This rearrangement joins TRBV5-1 to TRBJ2-5; TRBD2 might be the D (5 bases). This CDR3 comprises 17 residues. CDR1 SGHRS and CDR2 YFSETQ come from the germline V gene. Trimming removed 0 bases at V and 2 bases at J, with 17 bases between. CDR3 region: CASSLDRSGMKQETQYF. The CDR3 nucleotides are TGCGCCAGCAGCTTGGATCGTTCGGGGATGAAACAAGAGACCCAGTACTTC.

This clonotype was recorded a few times. V and J are TRBV6-1 and TRBJ1-2; D is perhaps TRBD1 (5 bases). The CDR3 is 12 amino acids. The V and J ends lost 4 bases and 6 bases respectively, with 9 bases between them. From germline, CDR1 is MNHNS and CDR2 SASEGT. CDR3 bases: TGTGCCAGCAGTGCGAGGGGCGATGGCTACACCTTC. Residues: CASSARGDGYTF.